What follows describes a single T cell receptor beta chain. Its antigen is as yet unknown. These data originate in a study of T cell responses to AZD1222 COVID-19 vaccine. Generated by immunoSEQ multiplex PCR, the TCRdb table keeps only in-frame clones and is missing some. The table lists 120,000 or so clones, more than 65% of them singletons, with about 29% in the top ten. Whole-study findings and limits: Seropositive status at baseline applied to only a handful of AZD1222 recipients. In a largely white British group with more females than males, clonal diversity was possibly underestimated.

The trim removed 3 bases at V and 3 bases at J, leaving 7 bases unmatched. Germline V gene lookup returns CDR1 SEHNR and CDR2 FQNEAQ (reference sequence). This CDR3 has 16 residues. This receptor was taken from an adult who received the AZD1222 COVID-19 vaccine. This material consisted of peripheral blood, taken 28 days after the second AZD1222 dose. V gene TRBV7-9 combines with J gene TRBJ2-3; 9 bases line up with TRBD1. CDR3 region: CASSLGQGMVTDTQYF. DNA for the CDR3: TGTGCCAGCAGCTTGGGACAGGGTATGGTAACAGATACGCAGTATTTT.